This TCR beta chain was sequenced for a study of CD8 T cells in Susac syndrome. The authors reverse transcribed 0.5 to 1 ug RNA with random hexamers. TCRdb reprocessed the immunoSEQ multiplex PCR reads with MiXCR, giving one entry per CDR3 protein. In the table there are approximately 220,000 distinct CDR3 sequences, just under 95% of which are singletons. High-throughput TCR beta sequencing covered peripheral CD8+ and CD4+ T cells. V lost 5 bases and J lost 5, with 18 bases in between. This CDR3 is built from 14 residues. Germline lookup yields CDR1 GTSNPN and CDR2 SVGIG (reference sequence). The chain recombines TRBV30 with TRBJ2-5; maybe TRBD2 (6 bases). What was sequenced was CD4+ T cells from PBMCs. This sequence originates from a human donor with multiple sclerosis. The CDR3 region is CAWSPGGARETQYF. In DNA form, the CDR3 reads TGTGCCTGGTCCCCGGGCGGGGCAAGGGAGACCCAGTACTTC.